Reported below is one TCR beta chain. Its target is unknown. Germline and junction disagree at one end, which may indicate a read error. In the sort, naive CD8 T cells were defined as CD8+CD4-CCR7+CD45RA+. The data stem from a study of molecular identifiers for immune sequencing clone quantification. CDR3 size: 15 residues. The V gene's germline CDR1 is SGHDT and CDR2 YYEEEE. Broader study findings: Underestimated sizes of highly expanded clones could result from identical TCR molecules that share a barcode.

TCRdb itself ran the PCR reads through MiXCR, one entry per CDR3 protein. The sample lists 97,000 or so distinct CDR3 sequences, 30% to 45% occurring once. The sequence derives from a human donor in good health. Some libraries in this study had Jurkat cell RNA spiked in. The V gene is TRBV5-6, the J gene TRBJ2-7, with a tentative D call TRBD1 (6 bases). Sequencing was performed on naive CD8+ T cells from blood, with Jurkat cell RNA spiked in. Subset denoted: FACS-sorted CD8+CD4-CCR7+CD45RA+ naive T cells. The CDR3 is CASSLGTVDTYELYF. In DNA, the CDR3 is TGTGCCAGCAGCTTGGGGACAGTGGATACCTACGAGCTGTACTTC.